These T cell receptor beta chains were read from a single sample in a study of blood T cell repertoires in COVID-19. The method was immunoSEQ multiplex PCR; TCRdb's version includes in-frame clones alone and lacks a portion of them. The sample consists of about 200,000 clones, approximately 83% of them appearing once. The sample comprised PBMCs or T cells enriched from blood (not recorded which). Source of these receptors: a man aged 35 to 55 who had recovered from COVID-19. The CDR3 runs from the conserved cysteine through the conserved F or W. The D gene is left open where the match is weak. Not every row has a clone size; where given, it reads once, few, many or a size class.

v_gene: TRBV12-3/TRBV12-4; abundance: once; d_gene: TRBD1; j_gene: TRBJ1-5; CDR3aa: CASGWTGGGPQHF; CDR3nt: TGTGCCAGCGGATGGACAGGGGGCGGACCCCAGCATTTT
v_gene: TRBV6-5; abundance: NA; d_gene: NA; j_gene: TRBJ1-1; CDR3aa: CASRIAGENTEAFF; CDR3nt: TGTGCCAGCAGAATCGCAGGGGAGAACACTGAAGCTTTCTTT
v_gene: TRBV3-1/TRBV3-2; abundance: NA; d_gene: NA; j_gene: TRBJ1-2; CDR3aa: CASSWPGRGGYGYTF; CDR3nt: TGTGCCAGCAGCTGGCCCGGCCGCGGGGGCTATGGCTACACCTTC
v_gene: TRBV5-1; abundance: NA; d_gene: TRBD2; j_gene: TRBJ2-5; CDR3aa: CASSDSGGGETQYF; CDR3nt: TGCGCCAGCAGCGACAGCGGGGGGGGAGAGACCCAGTACTTC
v_gene: TRBV20-1; abundance: NA; d_gene: TRBD2; j_gene: TRBJ2-1; CDR3aa: CSASKSLAGALSSYNEQFF; CDR3nt: TGCAGTGCTAGTAAGAGCCTAGCGGGGGCCCTAAGCTCCTACAATGAGCAGTTCTTC
v_gene: TRBV7-7; abundance: NA; d_gene: NA; j_gene: TRBJ2-5; CDR3aa: CASSLGRVWEETQYF; CDR3nt: TGTGCTAGCAGCTTAGGCAGGGTGTGGGAAGAGACCCAGTACTTC
v_gene: TRBV5-1; abundance: NA; d_gene: NA; j_gene: TRBJ2-7; CDR3aa: CASSLSGYSSYEQYF; CDR3nt: TGCGCCAGCAGCTTGTCAGGGTACAGCTCCTACGAGCAGTACTTC
v_gene: TRBV28; abundance: NA; d_gene: TRBD2; j_gene: TRBJ2-3; CDR3aa: CASSLTQGGADTQYF; CDR3nt: TGTGCCAGCAGTTTAACTCAGGGAGGGGCAGATACGCAGTATTTT
v_gene: TRBV11-2; abundance: NA; d_gene: TRBD2; j_gene: TRBJ2-1; CDR3aa: CASSLVIGGGAYNEQFF; CDR3nt: TGTGCCAGCAGCTTAGTAATCGGCGGGGGGGCCTACAATGAGCAGTTCTTC
v_gene: TRBV28; abundance: NA; d_gene: NA; j_gene: TRBJ2-7; CDR3aa: CACLRVGQAGEQYF; CDR3nt: TGTGCCTGCCTCCGGGTGGGCCAGGCGGGCGAGCAGTACTTC
v_gene: TRBV6-2/TRBV6-3; abundance: few; d_gene: TRBD1; j_gene: TRBJ2-5; CDR3aa: CASSRDSQETQYF; CDR3nt: TGTGCCAGCAGTCGGGACAGCCAAGAGACCCAGTACTTC
v_gene: TRBV21-1; abundance: NA; d_gene: NA; j_gene: TRBJ2-1; CDR3aa: CASSLSPDRESKSSYNEQFF; CDR3nt: TGTGCCAGCAGCCTGTCCCCGGACAGGGAATCTAAGAGCTCCTACAATGAGCAGTTCTTC
v_gene: TRBV5-5; abundance: NA; d_gene: TRBD1; j_gene: TRBJ1-2; CDR3aa: CASTPSGPHGPGQGYGYTF; CDR3nt: TGTGCCAGCACCCCCTCCGGCCCGCACGGTCCGGGACAGGGCTATGGCTACACCTTC
v_gene: TRBV7-2; abundance: NA; d_gene: NA; j_gene: TRBJ1-4; CDR3aa: CASSLVKGRNEKLFF; CDR3nt: TGTGCCAGCAGCTTAGTTAAGGGGCGGAATGAAAAACTGTTTTTT
v_gene: TRBV28; abundance: NA; d_gene: TRBD1; j_gene: TRBJ1-2; CDR3aa: CASSPNRGHYYGYTF; CDR3nt: TGTGCCAGCAGTCCGAACAGGGGGCACTACTATGGCTACACCTTC
v_gene: TRBV15; abundance: few; d_gene: NA; j_gene: TRBJ2-7; CDR3aa: CATSRKLPTGQYF; CDR3nt: TGTGCCACCAGCAGGAAGCTCCCGACGGGGCAGTACTTC
v_gene: TRBV13; abundance: NA; d_gene: NA; j_gene: TRBJ1-1; CDR3aa: CASSLGGQMNTEAFF; CDR3nt: TGTGCCAGCAGCTTAGGCGGACAGATGAACACTGAAGCTTTCTTT
v_gene: TRBV30; abundance: NA; d_gene: NA; j_gene: TRBJ1-3; CDR3aa: CAEGRVGGNTIYF; CDR3nt: TGTGCTGAAGGGAGGGTTGGTGGAAACACCATATATTTT
v_gene: TRBV28; abundance: NA; d_gene: NA; j_gene: TRBJ1-4; CDR3aa: CASSLSLGDGTRGKLFF; CDR3nt: TGTGCCAGCAGTTTATCCCTGGGTGACGGGACAAGAGGAAAACTGTTTTTT
v_gene: TRBV30; abundance: NA; d_gene: TRBD2; j_gene: TRBJ2-5; CDR3aa: CAWTRGGRQETQYF; CDR3nt: TGTGCCTGGACCCGGGGGGGCCGACAAGAGACCCAGTACTTC
v_gene: TRBV11-3; abundance: NA; d_gene: NA; j_gene: TRBJ2-5; CDR3aa: CASSLGSQETQYF; CDR3nt: TGTGCCAGCAGCTTAGGTAGCCAAGAGACCCAGTACTTC
v_gene: TRBV5-4; abundance: NA; d_gene: NA; j_gene: TRBJ2-2; CDR3aa: CASSGLTPTGELFF; CDR3nt: TGTGCCAGCAGCGGACTGACACCTACCGGGGAGCTGTTTTTT
v_gene: TRBV30; abundance: NA; d_gene: NA; j_gene: TRBJ1-5; CDR3aa: CAWSENRLRSQHF; CDR3nt: TGTGCCTGGAGTGAGAATCGCCTACGGTCCCAGCATTTT
v_gene: TRBV6-5; abundance: NA; d_gene: NA; j_gene: TRBJ1-6; CDR3aa: CASSPSSRPNSPLHF; CDR3nt: TGTGCCAGCAGCCCGTCCTCGAGGCCCAATTCACCCCTCCACTTT
v_gene: TRBV5-1; abundance: NA; d_gene: TRBD2; j_gene: TRBJ2-7; CDR3aa: CASNAGLSDSYEQYF; CDR3nt: TGCGCCAGCAACGCGGGACTATCGGATTCCTACGAGCAGTACTTC
v_gene: TRBV27; abundance: NA; d_gene: NA; j_gene: TRBJ1-2; CDR3aa: CASSREGGQVYGYTF; CDR3nt: TGTGCCAGCAGTCGCGAGGGGGGGCAGGTCTATGGCTACACCTTC
v_gene: TRBV3-1/TRBV3-2; abundance: NA; d_gene: TRBD2; j_gene: TRBJ2-1; CDR3aa: CASSATGTSGGDRYNEQFF; CDR3nt: TGTGCCAGCAGCGCGACCGGGACTAGCGGGGGCGATCGCTACAATGAGCAGTTCTTC
v_gene: TRBV29-1; abundance: NA; d_gene: TRBD1; j_gene: TRBJ1-2; CDR3aa: CSVVVPDRANYGYTF; CDR3nt: TGCAGCGTTGTGGTACCCGACAGGGCTAACTATGGCTACACCTTC
v_gene: TRBV6-4; abundance: NA; d_gene: TRBD1; j_gene: TRBJ2-2; CDR3aa: CASSRQGVSSGELFF; CDR3nt: TGTGCCAGCAGCCGACAGGGGGTTTCATCCGGGGAGCTGTTTTTT
v_gene: TRBV27; abundance: NA; d_gene: NA; j_gene: TRBJ1-6; CDR3aa: CASSVGQGRMPLHF; CDR3nt: TGTGCCAGCAGTGTCGGGCAGGGTCGGATGCCCCTCCACTTT